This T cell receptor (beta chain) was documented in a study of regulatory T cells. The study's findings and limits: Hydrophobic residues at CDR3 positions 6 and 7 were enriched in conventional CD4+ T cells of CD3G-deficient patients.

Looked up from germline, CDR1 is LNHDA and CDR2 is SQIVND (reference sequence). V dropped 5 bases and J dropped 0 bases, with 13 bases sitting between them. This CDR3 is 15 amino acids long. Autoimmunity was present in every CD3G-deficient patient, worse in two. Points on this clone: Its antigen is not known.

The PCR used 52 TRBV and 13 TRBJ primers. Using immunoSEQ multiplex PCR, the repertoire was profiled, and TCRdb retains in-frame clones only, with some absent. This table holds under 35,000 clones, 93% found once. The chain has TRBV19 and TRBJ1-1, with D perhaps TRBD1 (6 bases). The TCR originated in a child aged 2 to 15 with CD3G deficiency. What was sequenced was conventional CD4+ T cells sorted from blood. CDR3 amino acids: CASSESGTLNTEAFF. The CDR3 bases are TGTGCCAGTAGTGAGTCCGGGACATTGAACACTGAAGCTTTCTTT.